The rows below give T cell receptor beta chains drawn from one sample of a study of T-cell memory formation after mild COVID-19. TCRdb ran MiXCR on the 5' RACE reads and lists one entry per CDR3 protein. The sample contains roughly 480,000 distinct CDR3 sequences, around 25% of which appear only once. The sample was PBMCs or a T cell subset sorted from them (not recorded which). These receptors came from an adult woman who had mild COVID-19 (a few samples of this study predate the infection). Cell type and time point are not known. CDR3s include the opening cysteine and the closing phenylalanine or tryptophan. A D gene is named only where the DNA matches it firmly. For some rows the clone size is stated as once, few or many, or as a class when expanded; others skip it.

>.|15|TRBV5-5|.|TRBJ2-2
CASSFRPGAIGELFF
TGTGCCAGCAGCTTCAGGCCAGGGGCTATCGGGGAGCTGTTTTTT
>.|15|TRBV4-1|few|TRBJ2-5
CASSQGLAVGETQYF
TGCGCCAGCAGCCAAGGATTAGCGGTGGGAGAGACCCAGTACTTC
>.|16|TRBV4-1|.|TRBJ2-1
CASSQEQGTPYNEQFF
TGCGCCAGCAGCCAGGAACAGGGGACTCCTTACAATGAGCAGTTCTTC
>.|11|TRBV12-3/TRBV12-4|.|TRBJ2-1
CASTATNEQFF
TGTGCCAGCACCGCAACCAATGAGCAGTTCTTC
>.|13|TRBV12-3/TRBV12-4|.|TRBJ2-3
CASSPGFQLLEYF
TGTGCCAGCAGTCCCGGGTTCCAGCTGTTGGAGTATTTT
>TRBD2|16|TRBV3-1|few|TRBJ2-1
CASSQDWLAGSNEQFF
TGTGCCAGCAGCCAAGACTGGCTAGCGGGGAGCAATGAGCAGTTCTTC
>TRBD1|16|TRBV12-3/TRBV12-4|few|TRBJ1-3
CASSYRRGPSGNTIYF
TGTGCCAGCAGTTACAGAAGGGGGCCCTCTGGAAACACCATATATTTT
>.|16|TRBV20-1|many|TRBJ2-1
CSARDRIGPRSDEQFF
TGCAGTGCTAGAGACCGCATTGGCCCCCGATCGGATGAGCAGTTCTTC
>TRBD1|15|TRBV6-2/TRBV6-3|.|TRBJ2-7
CASSYRGQGTYEQYF
TGTGCCAGCAGTTACAGGGGACAGGGCACCTACGAGCAGTACTTC
>TRBD2|15|TRBV20-1|few|TRBJ2-7
CSANSPGLARYEQYF
TGCAGTGCAAACTCCCCGGGACTAGCGCGTTACGAGCAGTACTTC
>TRBD1|17|TRBV3-1|once|TRBJ1-1
CASSQAPGQGRNTEAFF
TGTGCCAGCAGCCAAGCCCCCGGACAGGGGAGGAACACTGAAGCTTTCTTT
>TRBD1|17|TRBV25-1|many|TRBJ2-7
CASSEWQSRQGSYEQYF
TGTGCCAGCAGTGAATGGCAAAGCCGACAGGGCTCCTACGAGCAGTACTTC
>TRBD2|16|TRBV18|few|TRBJ2-1
CASSPKRGLAYNEQFF
TGTGCCAGCTCACCGAAGCGGGGACTAGCTTACAATGAGCAGTTCTTC
>.|12|TRBV29-1|few|TRBJ1-1
CSVEEGRAEAFF
TGCAGCGTTGAAGAAGGCAGGGCTGAAGCTTTCTTT
>.|13|TRBV30|few|TRBJ1-1
CAWSVGVVTEAFF
TGTGCCTGGAGTGTGGGGGTGGTCACTGAAGCTTTCTTT
>.|13|TRBV4-2|few|TRBJ2-7
CASSENRVWEQYF
TGTGCCAGCAGCGAAAACAGGGTTTGGGAGCAGTACTTC
>TRBD2|15|TRBV7-8|few|TRBJ2-3
CASSPQRGGRDTQYF
TGTGCCAGCAGCCCCCAGCGGGGGGGCCGTGATACGCAGTATTTT
>.|15|TRBV12-3/TRBV12-4|.|TRBJ1-5
CASSLGGLSNQPQHF
TGTGCCAGCAGTTTAGGGGGTCTTAGCAATCAGCCCCAGCATTTT
>TRBD1|15|TRBV28|few|TRBJ2-7
CASSSLGTETYEQYF
TGTGCCAGCAGTTCCCTCGGGACAGAGACCTACGAGCAGTACTTC
>.|14|TRBV7-2|.|TRBJ2-4
CASSPLGPRQQLYF
TGTGCCAGCAGCCCCCTTGGACCTCGACAGCAACTGTACTTC
>.|12|TRBV20-1|.|TRBJ2-5
CSAPTDRETQYF
TGCAGTGCTCCGACAGACCGAGAGACCCAGTACTTC
>.|13|TRBV13|.|TRBJ2-1
CASSKSSYNEQFF
TGTGCCAGCAGTAAGAGCTCCTACAATGAGCAGTTCTTC
>.|15|TRBV30|.|TRBJ1-5
CAWSVHGSGSQPQHF
TGTGCCTGGAGTGTACACGGGAGCGGTAGTCAGCCCCAGCATTTT
>.|13|TRBV7-8|few|TRBJ1-2
CASSPQKYYGYTF
TGTGCCAGCAGCCCCCAGAAATACTATGGCTACACCTTC
>TRBD2|14|TRBV24-1|.|TRBJ2-3
CATSPAGWTDTQYF
TGTGCCACCAGTCCAGCGGGGTGGACAGATACGCAGTATTTT
>.|14|TRBV7-6|many|TRBJ2-7
CASSLGNDGYEQYF
TGTGCCAGCAGCTTAGGGAATGACGGATACGAGCAGTACTTC
>TRBD2|15|TRBV7-2|few|TRBJ2-7
CASSLGGGPLYEQYF
TGTGCCAGCAGCTTGGGCGGGGGGCCCCTCTACGAGCAGTACTTC
>.|15|TRBV24-1|few|TRBJ2-5
CATSDGGGVQETQYF
TGTGCCACCAGTGATGGGGGCGGAGTCCAAGAGACCCAGTACTTC
>TRBD1|15|TRBV5-4|few|TRBJ2-2
CASGYTGGNTGELFF
TGTGCCAGCGGCTACACAGGGGGAAACACCGGGGAGCTGTTTTTT
>TRBD2|16|TRBV20-1|few|TRBJ2-5
CSARGWETSGGETQYF
TGCAGTGCTAGAGGGTGGGAGACTAGCGGGGGTGAGACCCAGTACTTC
>TRBD2|14|TRBV18|few|TRBJ2-2
CASSPGPGGRELFF
TGTGCCAGCTCACCGGGACCGGGAGGAAGGGAGCTGTTTTTT
>.|15|TRBV4-3|.|TRBJ2-2
CASSQVVTSAGELFF
TGCGCCAGCAGCCAAGTTGTCACGAGTGCCGGGGAGCTGTTTTTT
>TRBD1|13|TRBV20-1|few|TRBJ2-7
CSASSTQGFEQYF
TGCAGTGCTAGTTCTACACAGGGGTTTGAGCAGTACTTC
>TRBD2|13|TRBV9|few|TRBJ2-7
CASSVESGGEQYF
TGTGCCAGCAGCGTAGAGAGCGGGGGCGAGCAGTACTTC
>TRBD2|17|TRBV4-1|.|TRBJ2-7
CASSQARSAGGRYEQYF
TGCGCCAGCAGCCAAGCGCGTTCTGCGGGAGGGCGATACGAGCAGTACTTC
>.|15|TRBV20-1|many|TRBJ1-4
CSARTGPVSNEKLFF
TGCAGTGCTCGAACCGGACCTGTTTCTAATGAAAAACTGTTTTTT
>.|13|TRBV18|.|TRBJ2-5
CASSLHAGETQYF
TGTGCCAGCTCACTCCACGCCGGGGAGACCCAGTACTTC
>.|13|TRBV5-1|few|TRBJ2-2
CASSVTDTGELFF
TGCGCCAGCAGCGTGACAGACACCGGGGAGCTGTTTTTT
>.|14|TRBV5-1|.|TRBJ2-4
CASSHGIAKNIQYF
TGCGCCAGCAGTCATGGCATAGCCAAAAACATTCAGTACTTC
>TRBD1|15|TRBV3-1|few|TRBJ1-2
CASSRAGQGKYGYTF
TGTGCCAGCAGCCGCGCGGGACAGGGGAAGTATGGCTACACCTTC
>.|14|TRBV20-1|.|TRBJ2-1
CSARVFGKYNEQFF
TGCAGTGCTAGAGTTTTCGGGAAATACAATGAGCAGTTCTTC
>.|12|TRBV10-3|few|TRBJ1-1
CAISESRTEAFF
TGTGCCATCAGTGAGTCGAGAACTGAAGCTTTCTTT
>.|15|TRBV6-2/TRBV6-3|.|TRBJ2-7
CASSLPGTAFYEQYF
TGTGCCAGCAGCTTGCCCGGGACTGCATTCTACGAGCAGTACTTC
>.|13|TRBV6-5|few|TRBJ2-5
CASSYTNQETQYF
TGTGCCAGCAGTTACACCAACCAAGAGACCCAGTACTTC
>.|13|TRBV12-3/TRBV12-4|few|TRBJ1-2
CASSQQVYRGYTF
TGTGCCAGCAGCCAACAGGTTTACCGTGGCTACACCTTC
>.|16|TRBV6-5|few|TRBJ1-4
CASSYSLGPGNEKLFF
TGTGCCAGCAGTTACTCCTTGGGGCCGGGTAATGAAAAACTGTTTTTT
>.|14|TRBV5-1|few|TRBJ2-2
CASLSVPNTGELFF
TGCGCCAGCCTTAGCGTCCCGAACACCGGGGAGCTGTTTTTT
>.|14|TRBV5-1|few|TRBJ2-5
CASSLEGFKETQYF
TGCGCCAGCAGCTTGGAGGGATTTAAAGAGACCCAGTACTTC
>TRBD1|16|TRBV5-1|.|TRBJ2-7
CATSPEAGGPLYEQYF
TGCGCCACCAGCCCTGAGGCAGGGGGCCCCCTCTACGAGCAGTACTTC